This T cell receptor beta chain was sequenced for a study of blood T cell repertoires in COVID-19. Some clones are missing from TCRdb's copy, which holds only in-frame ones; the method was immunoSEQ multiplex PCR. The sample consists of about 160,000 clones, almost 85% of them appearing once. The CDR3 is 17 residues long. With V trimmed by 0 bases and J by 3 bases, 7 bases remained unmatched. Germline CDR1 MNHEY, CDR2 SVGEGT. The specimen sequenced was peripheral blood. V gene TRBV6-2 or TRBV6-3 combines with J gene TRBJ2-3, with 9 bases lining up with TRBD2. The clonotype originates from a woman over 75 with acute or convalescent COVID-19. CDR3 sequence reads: CASSYSIAGVETDTQYF. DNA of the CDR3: TGTGCCAGCAGTTACTCCATAGCGGGAGTGGAGACAGATACGCAGTATTTT.